These 3 T cell receptor beta chains share one sample of origin, sequenced in a study of control samples from healthy donors and cancer patients. The protocol was immunoSEQ multiplex PCR, while the TCRdb copy is restricted to in-frame clones and leaves out a portion. This sample yields roughly 170,000 clones, of which roughly 92% are seen a single time; 1.3% to 1.5% belongs to the top ten. Specimen: blood. These receptors all stem from a woman aged 18-30 years in good health.

The chain combines TRBV7-9 with TRBJ2-4; D is unclear. The CDR3 is 16 residues long. The germline V and J ends were trimmed by 5 bases and 0 bases, with 14 bases remaining between them. Looked up from germline, CDR1 is SEHNR and CDR2 is FQNEAQ (reference sequence). The chain's CDR3 is CASSPDGNLAKNIQYF. In DNA, the CDR3 is TGTGCCAGCAGCCCAGACGGTAATTTAGCCAAAAACATTCAGTACTTC.

V and J are TRBV6-6 and TRBJ2-5, with D perhaps TRBD2 (5 bases). Per the germline V gene, CDR1 is MNHNY and CDR2 is SVGAGI (reference sequence). V lost 6 bases and J 4 bases, leaving 9 bases between the germline ends. There are 12 residues in the CDR3. The CDR3 region is CASREGGETQYF. The CDR3 DNA sequence: TGTGCCAGCAGAGAGGGTGGAGAGACCCAGTACTTC.

J is TRBJ2-7 and V is TRBV9; a possible D gene is TRBD2 (6 bases). The CDR3 loop spans 14 amino acids. The germline CDR1 and CDR2 sequences are SGDLS and YYNGEE. V gave up 2 bases and J gave up 5 bases, with 14 bases separating them. The CDR3 DNA reads as TGTGCCAGCAGCGTCGGGACTTCGCGACACGAGCAGTACTTC. Residues: CASSVGTSRHEQYF.